This T cell receptor (beta chain) was obtained from a study of cytomegalovirus exposure and HLA in healthy donors. Across the whole study: Among roughly 190 million T cells, an earlier analysis found about 110 million unique TCR beta sequences.

J was trimmed by 2 bases and V by 2 bases; bases with no gene match: 1. Germline-derived CDR1 and CDR2 are WNHNN and SYGVQD (reference sequence). This CDR3 is built from 15 residues. The PCR was carried out with 60 Vbeta primers and 13 Jbeta primers. The table came from immunoSEQ multiplex PCR; TCRdb's copy has only in-frame clones and leaves some out. Seen here are about 140,000 clones, 75% to 80% observed once, and the top ten hold around 1.6%. This clone appeared once. The V call is TRBV10-1, the J call TRBJ2-1; TRBD2 agrees at 9 bases. The sequenced sample consisted of PBMCs. This sequence was found in a female donor in good health and CMV-seronegative. CDR3 amino acids: CASSEAGGAYNEQFF. For the CDR3, the DNA is TGCGCCAGCAGTGAGGCGGGAGGGGCCTACAATGAGCAGTTCTTC.